Detailed here is one TCR beta chain. Its specificity is unknown. This specimen belongs to a study of T cell responses to AZD1222 COVID-19 vaccine. CDR1 is SGHNT and CDR2 is YYREEE in the germline V gene (reference sequence). The CDR3 loop spans 14 amino acids. V shed 5 bases and J 6 bases; nucleotides not matched to a gene: 8. Produced via immunoSEQ multiplex PCR; TCRdb's table is partial and in-frame only. The sample consists of about 110,000 clones, 70% to 90% of them appearing once. Study-wide findings and caveats: The study found Spike-specific TCR breadth and depth rose after two AZD1222 doses. Most donors were white British, females outnumbered males, and clonal diversity was possibly underestimated.

Source: peripheral blood, taken on day 0 of AZD1222 vaccination. The TCR originated in an adult in good health. The rearrangement joins TRBV5-4 to TRBJ2-7, with 10 bases that match TRBD2. CDR3 sequence: CASRPSGSSSEQYF. DNA for the CDR3: TGTGCCAGCAGACCTAGCGGGAGTTCAAGCGAGCAGTACTTC.